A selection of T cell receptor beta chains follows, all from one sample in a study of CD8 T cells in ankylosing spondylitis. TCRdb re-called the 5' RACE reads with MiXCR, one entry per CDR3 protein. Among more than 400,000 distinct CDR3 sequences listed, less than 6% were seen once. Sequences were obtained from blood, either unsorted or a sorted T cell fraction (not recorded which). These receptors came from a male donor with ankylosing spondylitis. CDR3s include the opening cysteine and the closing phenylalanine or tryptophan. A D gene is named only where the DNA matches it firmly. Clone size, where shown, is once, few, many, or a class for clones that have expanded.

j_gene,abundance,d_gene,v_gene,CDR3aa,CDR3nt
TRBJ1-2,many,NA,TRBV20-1,CSARTSNYGYTF,TGCAGTGCCAGGACGTCTAACTATGGCTACACCTTC
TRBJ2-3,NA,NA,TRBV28,CASERGATDTQYF,TGTGCCAGCGAGCGAGGGGCAACAGATACGCAGTATTTT
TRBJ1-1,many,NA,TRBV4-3,CASSQVLQGGSVGKTEAFF,TGCGCCAGCAGCCAAGTTCTACAGGGTGGATCCGTGGGAAAAACTGAAGCTTTCTTT
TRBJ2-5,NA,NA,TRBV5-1,CASSLGLGEVEETQYF,TGCGCCAGCAGCTTGGGTCTTGGGGAGGTGGAGGAGACCCAGTACTTC
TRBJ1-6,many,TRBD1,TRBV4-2,CASSEDRRGSYNSPLHF,TGTGCCAGCAGCGAGGACAGGAGGGGGTCCTATAATTCACCCCTCCACTTT
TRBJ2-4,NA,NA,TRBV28,CASSLPRGKDIQYF,TGTGCCAGCAGTCTCCCTCGGGGGAAGGACATTCAGTACTTC
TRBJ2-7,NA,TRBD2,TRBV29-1,CSVGGEGANYEQYF,TGCAGCGTGGGGGGGGAGGGCGCCAATTACGAGCAGTACTTC
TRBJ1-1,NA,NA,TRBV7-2,CASSSFRLNTEAFF,TGTGCCAGCAGCTCCTTTAGACTAAACACTGAAGCTTTCTTT
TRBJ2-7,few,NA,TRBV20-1,CSALRNEQYF,TGCAGTGCCCTCCGCAACGAGCAGTACTTC
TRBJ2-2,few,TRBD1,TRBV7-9,CASSPFDRVPGELFF,TGTGCCAGCAGCCCCTTTGACAGGGTGCCCGGGGAGCTGTTTTTT
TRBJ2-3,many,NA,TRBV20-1,CSARYGGTDTQYF,TGCAGTGCCCGCTACGGGGGCACAGATACGCAGTATTTT
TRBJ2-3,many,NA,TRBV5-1,CASSFSIQGDTQYF,TGCGCCAGCAGCTTTTCAATTCAGGGGGATACGCAGTATTTT
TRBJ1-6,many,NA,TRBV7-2,CASSARGGAYNSPLHF,TGTGCCAGCAGCGCCCGCGGAGGCGCCTATAATTCACCCCTCCACTTT
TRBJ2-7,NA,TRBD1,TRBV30,CAWTRTGGDNEQYF,TGTGCCTGGACTCGGACAGGGGGGGATAACGAGCAGTACTTC
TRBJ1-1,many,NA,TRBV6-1,CASRLYTEAFF,TGTGCCAGTCGCCTCTACACTGAAGCTTTCTTT
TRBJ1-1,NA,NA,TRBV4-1,CASSMDSPVNTEAFF,TGCGCCAGCAGCATGGATTCACCCGTGAACACTGAAGCTTTCTTT
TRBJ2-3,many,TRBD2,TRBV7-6,CASSRTSLTDTQYF,TGTGCCAGCAGCCGGACTAGTCTGACAGATACGCAGTATTTT
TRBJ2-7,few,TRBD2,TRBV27,CASSFGLAGGRRLEQYF,TGTGCCAGCAGTTTTGGGCTAGCGGGGGGGCGAAGACTAGAGCAGTACTTC
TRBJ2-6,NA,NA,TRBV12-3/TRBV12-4,CASNQFSGANVLTF,TGTGCCAGCAACCAATTCTCTGGGGCCAACGTCCTGACTTTC
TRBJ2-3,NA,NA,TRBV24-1,CATSDRLNPPDTQYF,TGTGCCACCAGTGACCGTCTTAACCCCCCAGATACGCAGTATTTT
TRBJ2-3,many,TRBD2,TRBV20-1,CSARDPTSGSADTQYF,TGCAGTGCTAGAGATCCGACTAGCGGGAGTGCAGATACGCAGTATTTT
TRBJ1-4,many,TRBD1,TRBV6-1,CASSRQGAGNEKLFF,TGTGCCAGCAGTCGACAGGGGGCTGGTAATGAAAAACTGTTTTTT
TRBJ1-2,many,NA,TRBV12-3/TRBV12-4,CASKGQPWEGYTF,TGTGCCAGCAAAGGACAGCCGTGGGAGGGCTACACCTTC
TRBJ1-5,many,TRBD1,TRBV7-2,CASSTGGNQPQHF,TGTGCCAGCAGCACAGGGGGCAATCAGCCCCAGCATTTT
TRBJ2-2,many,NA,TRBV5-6,CASSLGGGRTGELFF,TGTGCCAGCAGCTTGGGCGGGGGCCGTACCGGGGAGCTGTTTTTT
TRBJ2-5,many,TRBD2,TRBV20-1,CSASGTSGEGLAKETQYF,TGCAGTGCTAGCGGGACTAGCGGGGAGGGACTAGCTAAAGAGACCCAGTACTTC
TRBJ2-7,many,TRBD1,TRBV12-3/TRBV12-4,CASSFGTGIPYEQYF,TGTGCCAGCAGTTTTGGGACAGGGATTCCCTACGAGCAGTACTTC
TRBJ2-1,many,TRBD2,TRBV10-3,CAISESVGGGPPYNEQFF,TGTGCCATCAGTGAGTCGGTGGGGGGAGGGCCCCCTTACAATGAGCAGTTCTTC
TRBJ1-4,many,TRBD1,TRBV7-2,CASSSVGTANEKLFF,TGTGCCAGCAGCTCAGTCGGGACAGCTAATGAAAAACTGTTTTTT
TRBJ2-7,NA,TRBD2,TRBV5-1,CASSFMRTSEQYF,TGCGCCAGCAGCTTTATGCGGACTAGCGAGCAGTACTTC
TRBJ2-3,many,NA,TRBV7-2,CASSLALDRSTDTQYF,TGTGCCAGCAGCTTAGCGCTCGACCGAAGCACAGATACGCAGTATTTT
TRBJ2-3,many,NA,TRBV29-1,CSTRLTGFRDTQYF,TGCAGCACCCGGCTTACAGGGTTTCGCGATACGCAGTATTTT
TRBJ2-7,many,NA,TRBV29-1,CSAGLSSSYEQYF,TGCAGCGCCGGACTATCGAGCTCCTACGAGCAGTACTTC
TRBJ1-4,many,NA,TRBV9,CASSASTHPGEKLFF,TGTGCCAGCAGCGCATCGACTCACCCGGGCGAAAAACTGTTTTTT
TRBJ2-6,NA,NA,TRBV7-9,CASSLDVSMTF,TGTGCCAGCAGCTTAGACGTCTCAATGACTTTC
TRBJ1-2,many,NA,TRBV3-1,CASSHGGERGYTF,TGTGCCAGCAGCCACGGAGGGGAGAGAGGCTACACCTTC
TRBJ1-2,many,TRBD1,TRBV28,CASSLQGLHYGYTF,TGTGCCAGCAGTCTACAGGGGTTGCACTATGGCTACACCTTC
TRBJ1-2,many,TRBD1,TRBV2,CASSEGPGQSYGYTF,TGTGCCAGCAGTGAAGGACCGGGACAGTCCTATGGCTACACCTTC
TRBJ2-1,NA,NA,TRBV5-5,CASSLAAVTNEQFF,TGTGCCAGCAGCTTGGCCGCTGTGACTAATGAGCAGTTCTTC
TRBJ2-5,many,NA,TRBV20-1,CSAVFRGAETQYF,TGCAGTGCTGTTTTCCGGGGGGCGGAGACCCAGTACTTC
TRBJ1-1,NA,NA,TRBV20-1,CSARDRRGGYTEAFF,TGCAGTGCTAGAGATAGGAGGGGGGGTTACACTGAAGCTTTCTTT
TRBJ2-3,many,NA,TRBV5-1,CASSWAGTRDTQYF,TGCGCCAGCAGCTGGGCTGGAACTCGAGATACGCAGTATTTT
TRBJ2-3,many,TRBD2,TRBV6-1,CASAGGPRNTQYF,TGTGCCTCGGCGGGGGGTCCCAGAAATACGCAGTATTTT
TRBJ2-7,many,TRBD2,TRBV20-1,CSAREGLGRSYEQYF,TGCAGTGCTAGGGAGGGACTAGGGAGGTCCTACGAGCAGTACTTC
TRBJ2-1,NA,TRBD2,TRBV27,CASSPGGGFHGDEQFF,TGTGCCAGCAGTCCCGGGGGGGGGTTCCATGGAGATGAGCAGTTCTTC
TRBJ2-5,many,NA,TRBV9,CASSVETVGETQYF,TGTGCCAGCAGCGTAGAGACAGTCGGAGAGACCCAGTACTTC
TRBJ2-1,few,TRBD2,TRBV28,CASSFRGGGTDEQFF,TGTGCCAGCAGTTTCCGGGGGGGCGGGACGGATGAGCAGTTCTTC
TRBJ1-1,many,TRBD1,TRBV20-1,CSARVPGQQNTEAFF,TGCAGTGCTAGGGTCCCGGGACAGCAGAACACTGAAGCTTTCTTT
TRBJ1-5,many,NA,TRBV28,CASSLPTGGQPQHF,TGTGCCAGCAGTTTACCCACAGGCGGTCAGCCCCAGCATTTT
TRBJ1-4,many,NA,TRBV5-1,CASSGGTELFF,TGCGCCAGCAGCGGAGGGACGGAGTTGTTTTTT
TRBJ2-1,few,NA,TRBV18,CASSGGVSSYNEQFF,TGTGCCAGCTCAGGAGGGGTTAGCTCCTACAATGAGCAGTTCTTC
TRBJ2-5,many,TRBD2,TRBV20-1,CSVLSGAQETQYF,TGCAGTGTACTAAGCGGGGCACAAGAGACCCAGTACTTC
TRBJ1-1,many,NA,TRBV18,CASSRGIGPNTEAFF,TGTGCCAGCTCACGGGGTATAGGGCCCAACACTGAAGCTTTCTTT
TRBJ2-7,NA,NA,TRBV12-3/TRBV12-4,CASSLRIIGGWTYEQYF,TGTGCCAGCAGTTTGAGAATCATCGGAGGATGGACCTACGAGCAGTACTTC
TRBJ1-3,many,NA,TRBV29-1,CSVGTAGNTIYF,TGCAGCGTTGGGACAGCTGGAAACACCATATATTTT
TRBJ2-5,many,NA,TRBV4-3,CASSQDQDRETQYF,TGCGCCAGCAGCCAAGATCAGGATCGAGAGACCCAGTACTTC
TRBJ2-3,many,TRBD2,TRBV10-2,CASSIAGGWADTQYF,TGCGCCAGCAGTATAGCGGGAGGGTGGGCAGATACGCAGTATTTT
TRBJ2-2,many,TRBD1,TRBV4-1,CASSRDPIHNGQVTGELFF,TGCGCCAGCAGCCGGGACCCTATACATAACGGACAGGTGACCGGGGAGCTGTTTTTT
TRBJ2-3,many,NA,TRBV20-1,CSSTLDSGGDTQYF,TGCAGTTCTACCCTCGACAGTGGCGGGGATACGCAGTATTTT